Below, one TCR beta chain is given with its context. Here immunoSEQ multiplex PCR was the method, and the copy in TCRdb shows in-frame clones only, minus some. The sample includes approximately 76,000 clones, 85% to 90% of them seen just once. The CDR3 totals 16 residues. J gave up 6 bases and V 6 bases, and 11 bases lay outside the gene matches. CDR1 KGHSH and CDR2 LQKENI come from the germline V gene. This sample stems from a study of blood T cell repertoires in COVID-19. The V and J genes are TRBV18 and TRBJ1-2, with 12 bases that match TRBD1. This receptor was obtained from a man older than 75 in a cohort sampled during active COVID-19. The specimen sequenced was peripheral blood. CDR3 nucleotide sequence: TGTGCCAGCTCCCCCCCGGGACAGGGGGCGCTTGATGGCTACACCTTC. Protein sequence: CASSPPGQGALDGYTF.